This T cell receptor (beta chain) appears in the sequencing data of a study of T cell responses to AZD1222 COVID-19 vaccine. Repertoires were generated with immunoSEQ multiplex PCR, while TCRdb's copy carries only in-frame clones and drops some. The table records over 70,000 clones, approximately 80% of them present only once. Regarding the study as a whole: At study baseline, merely six AZD1222 recipients were seropositive. Donors were chiefly white British, with a greater number of females, and clonal diversity was perhaps underestimated. Two AZD1222 administrations were followed by greater Spike-specific TCR breadth and depth.

Comments on this clone: Its cognate antigen is unknown.

This TCR derives from an adult who received the MenACWY meningococcal vaccine as a control. The material sequenced was peripheral blood, taken 28 days after the second dose of the MenACWY control vaccine.

The CDR3 loop reads CASSLTTGGYLPDTQYF. The CDR3 bases are TGCGCCAGCAGCTTGACCACAGGGGGCTATCTCCCAGATACGCAGTATTTT. J is TRBJ2-3 and V is TRBV5-1, with 9 bases that match TRBD1. J was trimmed by 4 bases and V by 1 base; bases with no gene match: 10. This CDR3 has 17 amino acids. The V gene's germline CDR1 is SGHRS and CDR2 YFSETQ.